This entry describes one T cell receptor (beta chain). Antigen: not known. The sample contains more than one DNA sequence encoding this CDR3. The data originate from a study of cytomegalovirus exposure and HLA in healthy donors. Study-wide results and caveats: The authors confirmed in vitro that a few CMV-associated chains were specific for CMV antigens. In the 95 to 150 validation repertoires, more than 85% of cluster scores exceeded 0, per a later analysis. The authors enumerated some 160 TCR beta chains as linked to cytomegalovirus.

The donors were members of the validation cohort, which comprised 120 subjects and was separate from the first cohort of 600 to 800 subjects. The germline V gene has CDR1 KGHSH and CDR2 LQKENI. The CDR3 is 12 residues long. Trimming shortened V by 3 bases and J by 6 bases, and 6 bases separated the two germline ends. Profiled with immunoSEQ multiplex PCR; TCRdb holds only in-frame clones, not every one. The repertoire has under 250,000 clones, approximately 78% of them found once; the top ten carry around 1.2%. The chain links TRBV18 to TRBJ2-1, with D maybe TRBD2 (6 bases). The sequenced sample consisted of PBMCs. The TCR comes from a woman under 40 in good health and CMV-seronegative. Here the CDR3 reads CASSPGGNEQFF. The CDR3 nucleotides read TGTGCCAGCTCACCCGGGGGCAATGAGCAGTTCTTC.